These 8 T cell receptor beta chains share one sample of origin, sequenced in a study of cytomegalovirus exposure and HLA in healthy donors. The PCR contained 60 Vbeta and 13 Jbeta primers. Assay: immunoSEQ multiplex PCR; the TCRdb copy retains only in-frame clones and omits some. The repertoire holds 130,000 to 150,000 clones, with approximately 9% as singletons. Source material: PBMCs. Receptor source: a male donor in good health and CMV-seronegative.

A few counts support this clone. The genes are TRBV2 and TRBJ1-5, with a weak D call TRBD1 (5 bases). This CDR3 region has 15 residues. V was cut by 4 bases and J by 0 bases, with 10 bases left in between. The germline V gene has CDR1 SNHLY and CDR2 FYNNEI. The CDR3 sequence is CASSGQINSNQPQHF. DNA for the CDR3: TGTGCCAGCAGTGGACAGATAAATAGCAATCAGCCCCAGCATTTT.

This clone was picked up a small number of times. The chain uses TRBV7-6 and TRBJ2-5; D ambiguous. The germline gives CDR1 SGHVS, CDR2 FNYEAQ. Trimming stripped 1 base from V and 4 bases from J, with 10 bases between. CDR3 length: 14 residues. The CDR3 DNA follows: TGTGCCAGCAGCTTAGATGTAGTGAGAGAGACCCAGTACTTC. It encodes CASSLDVVRETQYF.

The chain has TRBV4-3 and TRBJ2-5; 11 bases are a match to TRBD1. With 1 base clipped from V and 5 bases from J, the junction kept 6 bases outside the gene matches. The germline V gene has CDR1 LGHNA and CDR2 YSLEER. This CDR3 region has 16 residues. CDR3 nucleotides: TGCGCCAGCAGCCAAGGACGGACAGGGGGCGTGGAGACCCAGTACTTC. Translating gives CASSQGRTGGVETQYF.

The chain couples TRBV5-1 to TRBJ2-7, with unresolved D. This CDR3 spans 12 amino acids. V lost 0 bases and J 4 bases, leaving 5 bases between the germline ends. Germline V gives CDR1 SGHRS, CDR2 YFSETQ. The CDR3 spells CASSLERYEQYF. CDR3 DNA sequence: TGCGCCAGCAGCTTGGAACGGTACGAGCAGTACTTC.

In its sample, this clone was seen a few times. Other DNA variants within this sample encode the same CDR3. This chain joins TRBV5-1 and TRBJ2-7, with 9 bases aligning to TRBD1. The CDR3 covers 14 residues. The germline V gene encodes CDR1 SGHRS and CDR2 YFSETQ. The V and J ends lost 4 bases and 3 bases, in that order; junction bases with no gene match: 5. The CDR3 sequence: CASSPGQGSYEQYF. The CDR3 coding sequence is TGCGCCAGCAGCCCGGGACAGGGCAGCTACGAGCAGTACTTC.

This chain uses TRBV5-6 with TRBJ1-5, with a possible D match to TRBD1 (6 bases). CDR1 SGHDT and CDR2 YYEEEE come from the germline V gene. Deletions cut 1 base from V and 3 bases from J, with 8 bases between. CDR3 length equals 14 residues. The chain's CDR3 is CASSLTGPNQPQHF. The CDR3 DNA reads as TGTGCCAGCAGCTTGACAGGGCCCAATCAGCCCCAGCATTTT.

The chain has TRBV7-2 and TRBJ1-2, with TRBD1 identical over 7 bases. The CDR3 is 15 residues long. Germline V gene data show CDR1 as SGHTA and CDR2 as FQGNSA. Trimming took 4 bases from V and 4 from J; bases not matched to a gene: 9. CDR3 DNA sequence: TGTGCCAGCAGCTCAGGGACAGCTACATTCTATGGCTACACCTTC. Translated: CASSSGTATFYGYTF.

The CDR3: CASSLGQNNQPQHF. CDR3 coding DNA: TGTGCCAGCAGTTTGGGACAGAACAATCAGCCCCAGCATTTT. The chain carries TRBV6-5 and TRBJ1-5, with TRBD1 matching over 7 bases. Per the germline V gene, CDR1 is MNHEY and CDR2 is SVGAGI. V was clipped by 4 bases and J by 3 bases; unmatched bases: 3. The length of the CDR3 is 14 residues.